This T cell receptor (beta chain) is from a study of shared clonotypes between healthy human individuals. Study background: CD4 naive cells filled three plates per donor, CD4 memory three, CD8 naive two and CD8 memory one.

Study observations and caveats: Compared with memory subsets, naive subsets generally had larger estimated richness.

The V gene's germline CDR1 is SEHNR and CDR2 FQNEAQ (reference sequence). The CDR3 sequence is 19 residues long. J gave up 0 bases and V 4 bases, and 13 bases lay outside the gene matches. Details on this clone: Antigen: not known.

Each subset's genomic DNA was split evenly across several immunoSEQ plates. The protocol was immunoSEQ multiplex PCR, while the TCRdb copy is restricted to in-frame clones and leaves out a portion. The sample has roughly 1,600,000 clones, around 98.5% seen once. Material for sequencing was naive CD4+ T cells sorted from blood. Documented subset: CD45RA+ positively selected. The clonotype was recovered from a man aged 25 to 40 in good health. The J gene is TRBJ2-5, the V gene TRBV7-9, with 11 bases aligning to TRBD1. The CDR3 sequence is CASSSTSGTGGTYQETQYF. The CDR3 nucleotides read TGTGCCAGCAGCTCAACTTCAGGGACAGGGGGGACCTACCAAGAGACCCAGTACTTC.